Included here is one T cell receptor beta chain sequence, with context. Its binding antigen is unknown. Base qualities are not recorded, but no much larger clone differs from it by a single base. The library relied on the immunoSEQ multiplex PCR assay. In most patients, genomic DNA was isolated using the Qiagen DNeasy Blood and Tissue Kit and sent frozen to Adaptive Biotechnologies for TCR sequencing. Adaptive Biotechnologies carried out high-throughput TCR-beta CDR3 sequencing of genomic DNA for most patients. Concerning the study's data processing: Adaptive's ImmunoSEQ software supplied the TCR sequencing data for roughly 17 patients, while MiXCR and VDJtools were used to process a few other patients. CD4 versus CD8 sorting errors were corrected by removing sequences found in both subsets at a frequency ratio below 5:1. CDR3 nucleotide sequences shared between donor and recipient were removed because their origin could not be assigned. Alloreactive clones required at least 2-fold expansion over unstimulated cells and minimum CFSE-low frequency of 0.002% (template counts) or 0.001% (read counts). Clones detected in sequenced pre-transplant spleen, lymph node, or MLR CFSE-low populations of the donor or recipient were defined as mappable. Cumulative frequency of alloreactive clones was calculated as a percentage of all sequences weighted by copy number. The source is immuneACCESS, and TCRdb retained only in-frame sequences with V and J called. Part of the clones is not carried over; for the studies checked, unresolved V genes explain less than half of this, and the remainder is unexplained. That table supplies the V and J calls and clone size; D and trimming were determined from the DNA. The sample includes around 90,000 clones, with just under 95% observed a single time. Together, the top ten hold less than 0.4% of the sample.

These data belong to a study of graft-versus-host responses after intestinal transplantation (dated by TCRdb to the early 2020s). Notes on the research overall: The transplants that recipients got were multivisceral, liver-intestinal, or isolated intestinal. All recipients received anti-thymocyte globulin induction followed by maintenance tacrolimus and steroids for roughly three years. After intestinal transplantation, graft-versus-host and host-versus-graft alloreactive T cell clones were followed in the graft, circulation and bone marrow using bulk TCR-beta CDR3 sequencing. To identify alloreactive clones, pre-transplant mixed lymphocyte reaction products were sequenced and then compared with unstimulated pre-transplant donor and recipient T cells. The cohort enrolled some 25 intestinal transplant recipients including one retransplant, and a few patients lacking pretransplant specimens were excluded. Donor T cell macrochimerism was defined as a peak of at least 4% donor T cells among recipient peripheral blood mononuclear cells. Samples from a few later patients were sequenced in-house on an Illumina MiSeq with MiXCR processing rather than by the commercial service. Overall results and qualifications from the work: Conclusions were limited by the relatively low number and heterogeneity of intestinal transplant patients. In the allografts of patients with donor T cell macrochimerism, GvH to HvG T cell clonal ratios were high. GvH clones were detected in recipient bone marrow, and some appeared earlier in ileal mucosa or blood, consistent with an intestinal mucosal origin. Peak levels of circulating GvH clones were associated with declines in HvG clones early after transplant.

The time point label corresponds to: cells obtained before transplantation from donor or recipient. CD3+CD4+ and CD3+CD8+ populations were FACS-sorted from unstimulated pre-transplant donor and recipient cells taken from spleen or lymph nodes. Per the germline V gene (reference sequence), SGHNT is the CDR1 and YYREEE is the CDR2. Inclusive of the bounding cysteine and phenylalanine, the CDR3 is 15 residues long. CDR3 DNA is the only sequence kept; it has 45 bases, read in frame from the first base. The chain links TRBV5-4 with TRBJ2-5, and TRBD1 matches 8 of the central bases. The assigned J gene may be wrong: the sequence end matches TRBJ2-7 better. The source is a human donor who received an intestinal transplant. The sequencing here drew on unstimulated CD4+ T cells sorted from spleen or lymph node cells, taken before intestinal transplant. In nucleotide form, the sequence is TGTGCCAGCAGCTTGGCCCCGACAGGGGCCGACGAGCAGTACTTC. It translates to CASSLAPTGADEQYF.